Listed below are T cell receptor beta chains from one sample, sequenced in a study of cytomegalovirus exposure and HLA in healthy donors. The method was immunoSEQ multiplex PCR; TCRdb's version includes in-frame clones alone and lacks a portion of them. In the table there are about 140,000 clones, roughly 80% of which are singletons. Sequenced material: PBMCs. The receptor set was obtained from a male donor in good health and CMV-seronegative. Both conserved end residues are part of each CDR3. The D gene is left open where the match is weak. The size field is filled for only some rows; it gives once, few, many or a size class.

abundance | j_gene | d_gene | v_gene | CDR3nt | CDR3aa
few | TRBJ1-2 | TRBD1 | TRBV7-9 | TGTGCCAGCAGCTTAGAGGGACAGGGGTCGAACTATGGCTACACCTTC | CASSLEGQGSNYGYTF
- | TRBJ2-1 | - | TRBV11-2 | TGTGCCAGCAGCTTAGTCCGGAGTGAGCAGTTCTTC | CASSLVRSEQFF
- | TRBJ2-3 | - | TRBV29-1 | TGCAGCGCCCTCCGGGGACACATCACAGATACGCAGTATTTT | CSALRGHITDTQYF
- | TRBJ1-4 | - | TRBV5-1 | TGCGCCAGCCGAACTCAGGGCAGCCGATTTGAAAAACTGTTTTTT | CASRTQGSRFEKLFF
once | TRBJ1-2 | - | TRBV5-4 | TGTGCCCCCAGCTTGGATGGGGGCTGGGAGGGCTACACCTTC | CAPSLDGGWEGYTF
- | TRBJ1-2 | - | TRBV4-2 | TGTGCCAGCAGCCAAGAGGGTCCCGGAGATTATGGCTACACCTTC | CASSQEGPGDYGYTF
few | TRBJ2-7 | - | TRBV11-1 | TGTGCCAGCAGCTTAGTGAGTAGCGCATACGAGCAGTACTTC | CASSLVSSAYEQYF
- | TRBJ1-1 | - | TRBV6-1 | TGTGCCAGCAGTGCATGGGACTCGGGGAACACTGAAGCTTTCTTT | CASSAWDSGNTEAFF
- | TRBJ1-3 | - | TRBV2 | TGTGCCAGCAGTGTGGTTTTGCGGCACGTCTCTGGAAACACCATATATTTT | CASSVVLRHVSGNTIYF
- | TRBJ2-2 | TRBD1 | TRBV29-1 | TGCAGCGTTGAAGATTGGGCAGGGGGCGACACCGGGGAGCTGTTTTTT | CSVEDWAGGDTGELFF
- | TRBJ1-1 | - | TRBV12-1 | TGTGCCAGCAGCTTTGTATGGGGGGACCTTCACACTGAAGCTTTCTTT | CASSFVWGDLHTEAFF
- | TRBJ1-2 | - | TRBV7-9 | TGTGCCAGCAGCTTAGCTTGGCAGGGTGGTGGCTACACCTTC | CASSLAWQGGGYTF
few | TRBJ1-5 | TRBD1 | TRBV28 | TGTGCCCGTCCCCGGGACAGGGATGCGAATCAGCCCCAGCATTTT | CARPRDRDANQPQHF
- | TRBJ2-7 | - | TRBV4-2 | TGTGCCAGCAGCCGGGGGGGCGGCGGGGGCGACTCCTACGAGCAGTACTTC | CASSRGGGGGDSYEQYF
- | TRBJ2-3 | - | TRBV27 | TGTGCCAGCAGTTTCGGTCTCAGTAGCGGAGATACGCAGTATTTT | CASSFGLSSGDTQYF
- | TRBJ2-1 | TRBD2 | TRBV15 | TGTGCCACCAGCAGAGAAAGGGCGGGAGGGCCCCATGAGCAGTTCTTC | CATSRERAGGPHEQFF
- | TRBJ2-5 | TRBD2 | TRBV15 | TGTGCCACCAGCAGAGATGCTTTGACTAGCGGGGTGGGGACCCAGTACTTC | CATSRDALTSGVGTQYF
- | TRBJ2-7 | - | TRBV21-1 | TGTGCCAGCAGCAAAGGTAGCCGGAACGTTTATTCATCACGGTCCGGCGAGCAGTACTTC | CASSKGSRNVYSSRSGEQYF
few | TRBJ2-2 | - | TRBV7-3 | TGTGCCAGCAGCTTAACCCACCCCGCGACAGCAGGAACCGGGGAGCTGTTTTTT | CASSLTHPATAGTGELFF
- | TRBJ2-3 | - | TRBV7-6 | TGTGCCAGCAGTCGAGGTGGGGCGGACACAGATACGCAGTATTTT | CASSRGGADTDTQYF
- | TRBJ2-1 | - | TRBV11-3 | TGTGCCAGCAGCCGCGACAGGTTTGTGCAGTTCTTC | CASSRDRFVQFF